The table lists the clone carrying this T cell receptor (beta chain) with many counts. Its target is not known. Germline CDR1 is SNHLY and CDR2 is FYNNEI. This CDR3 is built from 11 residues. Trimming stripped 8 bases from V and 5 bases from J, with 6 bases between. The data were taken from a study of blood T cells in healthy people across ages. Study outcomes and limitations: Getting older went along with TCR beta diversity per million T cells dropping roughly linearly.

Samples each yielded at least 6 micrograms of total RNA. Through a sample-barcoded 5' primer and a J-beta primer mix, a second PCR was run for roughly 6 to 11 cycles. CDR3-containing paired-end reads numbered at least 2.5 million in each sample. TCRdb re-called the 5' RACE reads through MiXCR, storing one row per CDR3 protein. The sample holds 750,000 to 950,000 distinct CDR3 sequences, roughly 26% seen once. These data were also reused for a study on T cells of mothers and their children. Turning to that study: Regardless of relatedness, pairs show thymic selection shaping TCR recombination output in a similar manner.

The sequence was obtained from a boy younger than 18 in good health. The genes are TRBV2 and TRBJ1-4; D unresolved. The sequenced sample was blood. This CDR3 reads CASGQNEKLFF. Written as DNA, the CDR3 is TGTGCCAGCGGGCAAAATGAAAAACTGTTTTTT.